This T cell receptor beta chain was retrieved from a study of cytomegalovirus exposure and HLA in healthy donors. With 2 bases clipped from V and 3 bases from J, the junction kept 4 bases outside the gene matches. This CDR3 region has 14 residues. CDR1 and CDR2 (germline): MNHEY, SVGAGI. Libraries were prepared by immunoSEQ multiplex PCR; TCRdb keeps only in-frame clonotypes and omits some of them. Of around 100,000 clones listed, roughly 85% were seen once; the top ten hold roughly 20%. The sample consisted of PBMCs. This sequence originates from a man aged 18 to 35 in good health and CMV-seropositive. The chain joins TRBV6-5 to TRBJ2-7, with 7 positions matching TRBD2. DNA for the CDR3: TGTGCCAGCAGTTACGGGACGGGGGGCTACGAGCAGTACTTC. Protein: CASSYGTGGYEQYF.